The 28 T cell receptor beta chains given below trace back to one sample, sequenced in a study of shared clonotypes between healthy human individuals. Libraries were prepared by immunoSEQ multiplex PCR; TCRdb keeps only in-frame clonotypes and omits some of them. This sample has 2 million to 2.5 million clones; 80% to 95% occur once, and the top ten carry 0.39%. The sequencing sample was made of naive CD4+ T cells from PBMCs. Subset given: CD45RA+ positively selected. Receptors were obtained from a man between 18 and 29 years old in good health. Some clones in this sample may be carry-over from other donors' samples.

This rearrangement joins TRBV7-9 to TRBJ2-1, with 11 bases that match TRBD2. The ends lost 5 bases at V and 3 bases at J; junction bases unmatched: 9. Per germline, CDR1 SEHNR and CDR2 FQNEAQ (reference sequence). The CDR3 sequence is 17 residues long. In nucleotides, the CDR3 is TGTGCCAGCAGCGTACTCTCCGGGACTAGCGGCTACAATGAGCAGTTCTTC. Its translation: CASSVLSGTSGYNEQFF.

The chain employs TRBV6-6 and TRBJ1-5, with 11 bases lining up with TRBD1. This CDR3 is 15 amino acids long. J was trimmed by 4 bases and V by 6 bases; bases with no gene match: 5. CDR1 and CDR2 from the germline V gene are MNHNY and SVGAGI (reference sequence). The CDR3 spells CASRTGQGVNQPQHF. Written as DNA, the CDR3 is TGTGCCAGCAGAACGGGACAGGGGGTTAATCAGCCCCAGCATTTT.

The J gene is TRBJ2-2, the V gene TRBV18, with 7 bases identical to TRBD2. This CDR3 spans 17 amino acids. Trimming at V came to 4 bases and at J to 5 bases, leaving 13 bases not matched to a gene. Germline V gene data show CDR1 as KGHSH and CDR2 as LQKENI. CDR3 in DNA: TGTGCCAGCTCACTGTTACTAGCGCCGAAGAATACCGGGGAGCTGTTTTTT. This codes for CASSLLLAPKNTGELFF.

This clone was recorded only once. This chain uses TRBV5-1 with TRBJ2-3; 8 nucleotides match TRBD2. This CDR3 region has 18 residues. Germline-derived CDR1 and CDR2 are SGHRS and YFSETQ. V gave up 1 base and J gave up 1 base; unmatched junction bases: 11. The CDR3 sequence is CASSLRVAGTPGTDTQYF. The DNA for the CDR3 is TGCGCCAGCAGCTTGAGGGTAGCGGGGACTCCTGGCACAGATACGCAGTATTTT.

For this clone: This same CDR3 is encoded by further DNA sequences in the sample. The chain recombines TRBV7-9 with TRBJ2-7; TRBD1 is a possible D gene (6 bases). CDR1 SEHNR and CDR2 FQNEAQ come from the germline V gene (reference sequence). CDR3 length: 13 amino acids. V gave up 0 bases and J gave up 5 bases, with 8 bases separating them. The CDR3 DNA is TGTGCCAGCAGCTTAGCGGGGGCGGACGAGCAGTACTTC. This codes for CASSLAGADEQYF.

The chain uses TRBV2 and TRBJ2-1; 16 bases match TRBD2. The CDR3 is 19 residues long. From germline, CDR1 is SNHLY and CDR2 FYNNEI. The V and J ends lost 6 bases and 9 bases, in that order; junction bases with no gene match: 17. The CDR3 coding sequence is TGTGCCAGCAGGCTGGGACTAGCGGGAGGGCCAACCAGTAACGCTGAGCAGTTCTTC. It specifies CASRLGLAGGPTSNAEQFF.

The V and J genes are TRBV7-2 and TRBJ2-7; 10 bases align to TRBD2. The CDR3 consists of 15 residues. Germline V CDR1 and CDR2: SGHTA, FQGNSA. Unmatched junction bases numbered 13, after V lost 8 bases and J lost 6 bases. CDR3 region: CASRWLAGVGGEQYF. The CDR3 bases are TGTGCCAGCCGTTGGCTAGCGGGAGTCGGTGGCGAGCAGTACTTC.

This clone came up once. The CDR3 DNA follows: TGCAGTGCTAGTACGTGGAACACCATATATTTT. Encoded protein: CSASTWNTIYF. This rearrangement joins TRBV20-1 to TRBJ1-3; D not resolved. The V gene's germline CDR1 is DFQATT and CDR2 SNEGSKA (reference sequence). The CDR3 length is 11 residues. V was trimmed by 3 bases and J by 7 bases, leaving 7 bases between them.

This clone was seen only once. For the CDR3, the DNA is TGTGCCAGTAGTATTACCTCAGGGAGGGGGAATCAGCCCCAGCATTTT. It translates to CASSITSGRGNQPQHF. The chain links TRBV19 to TRBJ1-5, with a tentative D call TRBD1 (6 bases). Germline V gene lookup returns CDR1 LNHDA and CDR2 SQIVND (reference sequence). The ends were cut back, 3 bases at V and 4 bases at J, with 16 bases in the middle. The CDR3 length is 16 residues. Full variable domain (rest looked up from reference TRBV19 and TRBJ1-5): DGGITQSPKYLFRKEGQNVTLSCEQNLNHDAMYWYRQDPGQGLRLIYYSQIVNDFQKGDIAEGYSVSREKKESFPLTVTSAQKNPTAFYLCASSITSGRGNQPQHFGDGTRLSIL.

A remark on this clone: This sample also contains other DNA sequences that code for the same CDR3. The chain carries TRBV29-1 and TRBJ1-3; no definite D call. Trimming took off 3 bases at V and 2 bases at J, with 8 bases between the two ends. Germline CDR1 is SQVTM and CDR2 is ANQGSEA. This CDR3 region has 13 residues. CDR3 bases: TGCAGCGTTGATCAGGCGCCTGGAAACACCATATATTTT. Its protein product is CSVDQAPGNTIYF.

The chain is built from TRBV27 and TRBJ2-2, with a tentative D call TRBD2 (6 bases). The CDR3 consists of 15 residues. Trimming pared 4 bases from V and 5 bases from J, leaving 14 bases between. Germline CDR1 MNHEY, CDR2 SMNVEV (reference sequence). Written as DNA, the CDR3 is TGTGCCAGCAGTTCCTTAGCCGGAGGGACCGGGGAGCTGTTTTTT. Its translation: CASSSLAGGTGELFF.

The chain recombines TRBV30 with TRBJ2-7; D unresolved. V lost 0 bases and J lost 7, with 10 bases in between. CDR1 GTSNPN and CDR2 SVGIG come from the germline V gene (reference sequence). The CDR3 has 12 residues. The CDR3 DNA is TGTGCCTGGAGTGTACTCGGGTGGGAGCAGTACTTC. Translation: CAWSVLGWEQYF.

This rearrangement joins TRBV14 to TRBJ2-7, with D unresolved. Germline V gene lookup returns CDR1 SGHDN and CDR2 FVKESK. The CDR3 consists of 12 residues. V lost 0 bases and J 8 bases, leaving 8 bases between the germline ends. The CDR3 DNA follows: TGTGCCAGCAGCCAAGATCTGGGGAAGCAGTACTTC. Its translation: CASSQDLGKQYF.

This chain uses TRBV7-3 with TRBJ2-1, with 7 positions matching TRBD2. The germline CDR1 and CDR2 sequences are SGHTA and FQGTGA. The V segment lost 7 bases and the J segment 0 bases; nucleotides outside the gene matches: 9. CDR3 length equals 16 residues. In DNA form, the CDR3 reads TGTGCCAGCACCCTCTTGGGCGGGAGCTCCTACAATGAGCAGTTCTTC. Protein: CASTLLGGSSYNEQFF.

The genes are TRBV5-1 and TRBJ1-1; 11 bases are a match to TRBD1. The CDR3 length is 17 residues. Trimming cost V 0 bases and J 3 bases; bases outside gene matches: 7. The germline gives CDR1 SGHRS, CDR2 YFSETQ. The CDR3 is CASSLAGTGGGYTEAFF. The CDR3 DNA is TGCGCCAGCAGCTTGGCCGGGACAGGGGGAGGTTACACTGAAGCTTTCTTT.

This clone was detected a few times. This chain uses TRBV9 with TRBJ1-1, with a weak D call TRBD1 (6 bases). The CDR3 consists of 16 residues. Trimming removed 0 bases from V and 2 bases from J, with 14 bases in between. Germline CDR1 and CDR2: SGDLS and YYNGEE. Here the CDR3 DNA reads TGTGCCAGCAGCGTAGTCGGGGCAGGGGCTAACACTGAAGCTTTCTTT. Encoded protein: CASSVVGAGANTEAFF.

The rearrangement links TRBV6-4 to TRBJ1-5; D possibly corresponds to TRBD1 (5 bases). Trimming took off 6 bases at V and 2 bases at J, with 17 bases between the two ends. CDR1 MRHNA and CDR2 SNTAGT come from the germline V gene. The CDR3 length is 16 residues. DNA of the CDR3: TGTGCCAGCAGGAACGGACCGAAGGGACGCAATCAGCCCCAGCATTTT. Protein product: CASRNGPKGRNQPQHF.

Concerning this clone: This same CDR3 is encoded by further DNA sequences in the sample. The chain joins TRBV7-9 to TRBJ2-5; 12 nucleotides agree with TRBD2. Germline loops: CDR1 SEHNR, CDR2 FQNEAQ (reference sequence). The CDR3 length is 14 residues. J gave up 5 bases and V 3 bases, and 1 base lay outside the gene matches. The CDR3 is CASSLLAGGETQYF. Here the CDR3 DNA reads TGTGCCAGCAGCTTGCTAGCGGGAGGGGAGACCCAGTACTTC.

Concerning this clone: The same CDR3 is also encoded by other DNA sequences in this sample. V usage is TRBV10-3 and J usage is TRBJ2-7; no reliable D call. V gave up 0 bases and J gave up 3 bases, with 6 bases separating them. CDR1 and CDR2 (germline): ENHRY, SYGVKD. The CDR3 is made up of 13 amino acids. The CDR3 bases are TGTGCCATCAGTGAGTCCAACAGCTACGAGCAGTACTTC. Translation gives CAISESNSYEQYF.

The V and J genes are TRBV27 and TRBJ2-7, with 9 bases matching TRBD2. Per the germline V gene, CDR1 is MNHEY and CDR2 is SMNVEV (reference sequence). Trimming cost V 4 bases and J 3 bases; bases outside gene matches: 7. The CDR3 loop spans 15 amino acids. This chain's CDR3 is CASSSRTSVIYEQYF. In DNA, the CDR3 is TGTGCCAGCAGTTCGCGGACTAGCGTCATCTACGAGCAGTACTTC.

The CDR3 loop reads CASSLGSRSSTDTQYF. The CDR3 DNA follows: TGCGCCAGCAGCTTGGGGTCCAGGTCTAGCACAGATACGCAGTATTTT. The chain is built from TRBV5-1 and TRBJ2-3; D is unresolved. CDR1 SGHRS and CDR2 YFSETQ come from the germline V gene. CDR3 length: 16 residues. Trimming removed 0 bases from V and 0 bases from J, with 11 bases in between.

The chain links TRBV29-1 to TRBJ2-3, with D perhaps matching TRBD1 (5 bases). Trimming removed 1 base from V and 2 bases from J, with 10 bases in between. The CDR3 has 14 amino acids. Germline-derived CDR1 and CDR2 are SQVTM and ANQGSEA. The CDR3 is CSVEVRRDTDTQYF. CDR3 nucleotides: TGCAGCGTTGAAGTCCGCAGGGACACAGATACGCAGTATTTT.

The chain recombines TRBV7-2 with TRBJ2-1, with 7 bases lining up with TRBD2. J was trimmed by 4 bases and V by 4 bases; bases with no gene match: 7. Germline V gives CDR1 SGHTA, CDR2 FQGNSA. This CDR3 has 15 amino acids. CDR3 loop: CASSYGASGYNEQFF. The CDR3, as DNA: TGTGCCAGCAGCTACGGGGCTAGCGGATACAATGAGCAGTTCTTC.

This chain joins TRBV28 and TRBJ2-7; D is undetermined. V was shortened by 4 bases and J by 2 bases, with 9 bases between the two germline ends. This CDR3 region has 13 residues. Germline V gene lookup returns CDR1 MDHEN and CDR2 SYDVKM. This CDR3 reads CASSWAVPYEQYF. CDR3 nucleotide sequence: TGTGCCAGCAGTTGGGCGGTCCCCTACGAGCAGTACTTC.

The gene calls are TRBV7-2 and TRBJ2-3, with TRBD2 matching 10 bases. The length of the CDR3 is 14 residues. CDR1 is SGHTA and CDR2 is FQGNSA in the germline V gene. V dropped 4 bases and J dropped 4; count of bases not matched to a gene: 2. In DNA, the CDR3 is TGTGCCAGCAGCTACCTAGCGGGAGCAGATACGCAGTATTTT. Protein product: CASSYLAGADTQYF.

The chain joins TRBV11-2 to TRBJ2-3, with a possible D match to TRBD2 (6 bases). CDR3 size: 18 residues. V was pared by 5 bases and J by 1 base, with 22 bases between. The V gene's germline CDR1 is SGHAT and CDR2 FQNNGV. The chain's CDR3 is CASSVGRWAASGTDTQYF. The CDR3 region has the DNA TGTGCCAGCAGCGTAGGGCGTTGGGCGGCTAGCGGCACAGATACGCAGTATTTT.

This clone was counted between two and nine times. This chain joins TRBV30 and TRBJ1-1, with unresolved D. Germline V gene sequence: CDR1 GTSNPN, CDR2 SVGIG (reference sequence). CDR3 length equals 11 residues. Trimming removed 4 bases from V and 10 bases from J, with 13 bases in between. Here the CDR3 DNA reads TGTGCCTGGACTTACGGGCAAGGAGCTTTCTTT. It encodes CAWTYGQGAFF.

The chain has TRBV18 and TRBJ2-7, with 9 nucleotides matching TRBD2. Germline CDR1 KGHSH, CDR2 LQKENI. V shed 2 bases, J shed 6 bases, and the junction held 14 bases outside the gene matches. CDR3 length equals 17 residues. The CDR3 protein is CASSPFRLREGTGEQYF. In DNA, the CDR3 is TGTGCCAGCTCACCATTTAGGTTGCGGGAGGGGACGGGCGAGCAGTACTTC.